The 17 T cell receptor beta chains below all came from one sample that was sequenced in a study of cytomegalovirus exposure and HLA in healthy donors. The primer mix had 60 Vbeta and 13 Jbeta primers. Data came from immunoSEQ multiplex PCR; TCRdb stores just in-frame clones and leaves some out. The sample consists of about 76,000 clones, about four fifths of them appearing once. The sequencing sample was made of PBMCs. The receptors stem from a woman aged 40 to 50 in good health and CMV-seropositive.

There are a few counts of this clone. The V and J genes are TRBV28 and TRBJ2-7, with 12 bases matching TRBD1. Germline V lookup: CDR1 MDHEN, CDR2 SYDVKM. The CDR3 is 16 residues long. With 6 bases clipped from V and 5 bases from J, the junction kept 11 bases outside the gene matches. Here the CDR3 DNA reads TGTGCCAGCAGCGGGGCGGGGACAGGGGGCAGGGACGAGCAGTACTTC. It translates to CASSGAGTGGRDEQYF.

In nucleotides, the CDR3 is TGTGCCAGCAGTTTAGGTCAGAAAAATGAAAAACTGTTTTTT. Translated: CASSLGQKNEKLFF. J is TRBJ1-4 and V is TRBV28, with D uncertain. The CDR3 is made up of 14 amino acids. CDR1 MDHEN and CDR2 SYDVKM come from the germline V gene. Trimming pared 2 bases from V and 5 bases from J, leaving 9 bases between. The full variable domain, its missing parts supplied by reference TRBV28 and TRBJ1-4, is DVKVTQSSRYLVKRTGEKVFLECVQDMDHENMFWYRQDPGLGLRLIYFSYDVKMKEKGDIPEGYSVSREKKERFSLILESASTNQTSMYLCASSLGQKNEKLFFGSGTQLSVL.

The V and J genes are TRBV9 and TRBJ2-1; D perhaps matches TRBD1 (5 bases). This CDR3 has 19 residues. V lost 0 bases and J 7 bases, leaving 26 bases between the germline ends. Germline V gene sequence: CDR1 SGDLS, CDR2 YYNGEE. The CDR3 sequence is CASSVALPGSYVDRNEQFF. The CDR3, as DNA: TGTGCCAGCAGCGTAGCGCTTCCAGGGTCTTATGTTGATAGGAATGAGCAGTTCTTC.

The gene calls are TRBV30 and TRBJ1-2, with D hard to call. V gave up 1 base and J gave up 8 bases, with 11 bases separating them. The CDR3 covers 12 residues. Germline CDR1 reads GTSNPN; CDR2 reads SVGIG (reference sequence). CDR3 nucleotides: TGTGCCTGGAGTGCCGGAGGGAACGGCTACACCTTC. This sequence encodes CAWSAGGNGYTF.

The rearrangement uses TRBV6-1 and TRBJ2-5, with 7 bases that match TRBD1. CDR3 length equals 12 residues. CDR1 is MNHNS and CDR2 is SASEGT in the germline V gene. Unmatched junction bases numbered 5, after V lost 9 bases and J lost 4 bases. CDR3 region: CASQTGSETQYF. The CDR3 DNA is TGTGCCAGTCAGACAGGGTCAGAGACCCAGTACTTC.

This clone has just one count. This chain connects TRBV6-1 to TRBJ1-6; no clear D gene. The CDR3 loop spans 15 amino acids. V lost 8 bases and J lost 3, with 14 bases in between. The germline CDR1 and CDR2 sequences are MNHNS and SASEGT. The CDR3 DNA reads TGTGCCAGCGTACTGGACTCTAGCTATAATTCACCCCTCCACTTT. It yields the protein CASVLDSSYNSPLHF.

The rearrangement uses TRBV19 and TRBJ1-2; tentative D call: TRBD1 (6 bases). The V end lost 5 bases, the J end lost 4 bases, and 17 bases lay between the germline ends. CDR3 length: 15 amino acids. Germline CDR1 is LNHDA and CDR2 is SQIVND (reference sequence). The CDR3 DNA sequence: TGTGCCAGTAGTGACCGGGACAATTACGCCTATGGCTACACCTTC. Protein sequence: CASSDRDNYAYGYTF.

This chain joins TRBV5-1 and TRBJ2-1; TRBD2 agrees at 12 bases. The J segment lost 10 bases and the V segment lost 1 base, leaving 6 bases of the junction unmatched. The CDR3 is 15 amino acids. Germline V gene data show CDR1 as SGHRS and CDR2 as YFSETQ. The CDR3 coding sequence is TGCGCCAGCAGCTTGCCTAGCGGGGGGGCCGACGAGCAGTTCTTC. It specifies CASSLPSGGADEQFF.

V is TRBV27 and J is TRBJ1-1; D uncertain. The CDR3 is made up of 13 amino acids. Germline assignment: CDR1 MNHEY and CDR2 SMNVEV (reference sequence). Trimming removed 5 bases from V and 1 base from J, with 8 bases in between. The CDR3 DNA is TGTGCCAGCAGTGCCCGACAGAACACTGAAGCTTTCTTT. It is translated as CASSARQNTEAFF.

The rearrangement joins TRBV7-2 to TRBJ2-7, with no clear D. The CDR3 runs 13 residues. CDR1 SGHTA and CDR2 FQGNSA come from the germline V gene. Between the trimmed V and J ends, which lost 0 bases and 6 bases, there was a span of 9 bases. The CDR3 here is CASSLAGRSEQYF. In nucleotides, the CDR3 is TGTGCCAGCAGCTTAGCTGGGCGATCCGAGCAGTACTTC.

The CDR3 loop reads CATSRDRETVLNTEAFF. The DNA for the CDR3 is TGTGCCACCAGCAGAGATCGGGAAACTGTACTGAACACTGAAGCTTTCTTT. V and J are TRBV15 and TRBJ1-1; D not certain. The germline V and J ends were trimmed by 0 bases and 0 bases, with 14 bases remaining between them. Germline V CDR1 and CDR2: LNHNV, YYDKDF (reference sequence). The CDR3 contains 17 residues.

The chain carries TRBV19 and TRBJ2-3; D unclear. Germline lookup yields CDR1 LNHDA and CDR2 SQIVND (reference sequence). The CDR3 loop spans 14 amino acids. Trimming left V 5 bases short and J 3 bases short, with 12 bases between. Written as DNA, the CDR3 is TGTGCCAGTAGTTTGCCCGGCAGGACAGATACGCAGTATTTT. It translates to CASSLPGRTDTQYF.

The CDR3 bases are TGTGCCTGGACCCCCGGCGGAGGGTATAATTCACCCCTCCACTTT. Translating gives CAWTPGGGYNSPLHF. The V call is TRBV30, the J call TRBJ1-6; D not resolved. The germline V gene encodes CDR1 GTSNPN and CDR2 SVGIG (reference sequence). This CDR3 region has 15 residues. Trimming pared 4 bases from V and 4 bases from J, leaving 14 bases between. The full variable domain, rest sourced from reference TRBV30 and TRBJ1-6, is SQTIHQWPATLVQPVGSPLSLECTVEGTSNPNLYWYRQAAGRGLQLLFYSVGIGQISSEVPQNLSASRPQDRQFILSSKKLLLSDSGFYLCAWTPGGGYNSPLHFGNGTRLTVT.

This chain joins TRBV27 and TRBJ2-7; TRBD2 matches 7 bases. The CDR3 totals 13 residues. Germline values: CDR1 MNHEY, CDR2 SMNVEV (reference sequence). The ends lost 4 bases at V and 5 bases at J; junction bases unmatched: 5. Written as DNA, the CDR3 is TGTGCCAGCAGTTACGGGGGAGGGAACGAGCAGTACTTC. Encoded protein: CASSYGGGNEQYF.

This clone is a singleton in its sample. With a much larger clone just one base away, this may be a read error. V usage is TRBV2 and J usage is TRBJ1-1; TRBD1 is a possible D gene (5 bases). CDR1 is SNHLY and CDR2 is FYNNEI in the germline V gene. The CDR3 contains 14 residues. The V end was cut by 0 bases, the J end by 1 base, with 6 bases between. CDR3 region: CASSEAQGNTEAFF. As DNA, the CDR3 is TGTGCCAGCAGTGAAGCGCAGGGGAACACTGAAGCTTTCTTT.

This chain joins TRBV10-2 and TRBJ1-1; D may be TRBD1 (6 bases). Germline-derived CDR1 and CDR2 are WSHSY and SAAADI. V lost 6 bases and J lost 1, with 6 bases in between. This CDR3 is built from 12 residues. CDR3 sequence reads: CASRTGNTEAFF. As DNA, the CDR3 is TGCGCCAGCAGGACAGGGAACACTGAAGCTTTCTTT.

By share, this clone ranks as medium-sized. The V and J genes are TRBV2 and TRBJ1-5; 7 positions match TRBD1. V lost 3 bases and J lost 6; bases outside the gene matches: 8. Per the germline V gene, CDR1 is SNHLY and CDR2 is FYNNEI. The CDR3 runs to 15 residues. The DNA of the CDR3 is TGTGCCAGCAGTGAGGAGTCGACAGGGACTCAGCCCCAGCATTTT. Protein sequence: CASSEESTGTQPQHF.